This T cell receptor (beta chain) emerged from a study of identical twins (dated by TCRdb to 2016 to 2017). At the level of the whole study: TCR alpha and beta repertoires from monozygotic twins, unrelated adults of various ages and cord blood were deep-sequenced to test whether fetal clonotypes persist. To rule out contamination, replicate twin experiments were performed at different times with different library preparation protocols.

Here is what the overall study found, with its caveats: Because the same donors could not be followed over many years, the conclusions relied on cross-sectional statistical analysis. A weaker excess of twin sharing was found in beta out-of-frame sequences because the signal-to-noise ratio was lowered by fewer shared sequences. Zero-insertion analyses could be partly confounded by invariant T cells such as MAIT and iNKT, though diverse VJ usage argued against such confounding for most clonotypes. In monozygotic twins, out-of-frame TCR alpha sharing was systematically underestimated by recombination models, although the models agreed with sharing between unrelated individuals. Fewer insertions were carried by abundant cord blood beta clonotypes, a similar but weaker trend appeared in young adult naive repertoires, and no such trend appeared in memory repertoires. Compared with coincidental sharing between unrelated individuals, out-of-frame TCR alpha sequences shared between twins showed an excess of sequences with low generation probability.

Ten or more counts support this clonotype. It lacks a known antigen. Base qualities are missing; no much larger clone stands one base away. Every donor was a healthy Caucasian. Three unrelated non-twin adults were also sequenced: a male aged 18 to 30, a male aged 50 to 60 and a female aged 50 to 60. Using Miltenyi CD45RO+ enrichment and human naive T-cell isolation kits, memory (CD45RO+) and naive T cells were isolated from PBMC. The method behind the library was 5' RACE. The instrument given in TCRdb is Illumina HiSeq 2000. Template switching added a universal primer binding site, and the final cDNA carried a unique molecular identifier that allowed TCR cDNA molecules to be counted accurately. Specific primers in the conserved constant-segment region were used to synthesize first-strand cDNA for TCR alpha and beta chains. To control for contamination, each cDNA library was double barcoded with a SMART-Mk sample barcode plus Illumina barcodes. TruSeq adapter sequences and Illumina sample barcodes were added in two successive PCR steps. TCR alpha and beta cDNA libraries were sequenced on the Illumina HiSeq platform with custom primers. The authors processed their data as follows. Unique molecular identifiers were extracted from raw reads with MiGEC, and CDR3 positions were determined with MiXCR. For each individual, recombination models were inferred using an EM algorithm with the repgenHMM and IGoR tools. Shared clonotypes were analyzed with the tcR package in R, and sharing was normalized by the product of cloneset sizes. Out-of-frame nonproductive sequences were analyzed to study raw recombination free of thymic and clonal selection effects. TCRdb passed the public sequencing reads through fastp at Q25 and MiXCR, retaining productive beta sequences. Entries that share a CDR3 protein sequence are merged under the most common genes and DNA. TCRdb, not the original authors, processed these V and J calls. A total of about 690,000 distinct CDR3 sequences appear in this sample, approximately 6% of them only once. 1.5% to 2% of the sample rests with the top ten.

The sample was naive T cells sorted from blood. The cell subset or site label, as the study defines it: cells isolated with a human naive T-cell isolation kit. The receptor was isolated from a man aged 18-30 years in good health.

The sequence in DNA is TGCAGTGCTAGAGATCATCCCACAGATACGCAGTATTTT. Its protein product is CSARDHPTDTQYF. The rearrangement joined TRBV20-1 to TRBJ2-3; confidence is insufficient to name the D gene. V and J lose 0 bases and 2 bases, and a span of 6 bases separates them. Taken from the germline V gene (reference sequence), the CDR1 and CDR2 loops are DFQATT and SNEGSKA. The CDR3 has 13 amino acids, counting the end cysteine and phenylalanine. Only the CDR3 part of the read is kept: 39 bases, read in frame from the first base.